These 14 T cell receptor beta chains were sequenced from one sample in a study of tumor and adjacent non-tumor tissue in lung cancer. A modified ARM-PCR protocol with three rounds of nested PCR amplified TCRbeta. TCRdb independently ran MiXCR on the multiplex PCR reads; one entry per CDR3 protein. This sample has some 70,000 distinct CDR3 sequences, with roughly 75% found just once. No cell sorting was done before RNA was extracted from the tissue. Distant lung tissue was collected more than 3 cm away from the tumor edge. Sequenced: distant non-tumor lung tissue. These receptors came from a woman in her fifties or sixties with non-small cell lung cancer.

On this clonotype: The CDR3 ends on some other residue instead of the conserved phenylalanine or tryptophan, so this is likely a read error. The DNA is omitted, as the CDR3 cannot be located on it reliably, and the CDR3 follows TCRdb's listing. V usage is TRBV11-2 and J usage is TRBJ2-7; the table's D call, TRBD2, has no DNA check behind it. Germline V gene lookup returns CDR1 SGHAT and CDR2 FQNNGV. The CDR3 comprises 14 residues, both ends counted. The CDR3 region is CASRLLAGGYESYL.

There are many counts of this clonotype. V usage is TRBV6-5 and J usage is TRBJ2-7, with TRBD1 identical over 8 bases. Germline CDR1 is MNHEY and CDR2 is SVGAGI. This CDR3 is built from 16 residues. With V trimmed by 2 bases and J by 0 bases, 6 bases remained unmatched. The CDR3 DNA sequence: TGTGCCAGCAGTTACAGGCTGGACAGGGACTCCTACGAGCAGTACTTC. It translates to CASSYRLDRDSYEQYF.

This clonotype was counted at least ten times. The CDR3 DNA sequence: TGCAGTGCTAGCTCCGTAAGCACAGATACGCAGTATTTT. Amino acids: CSASSVSTDTQYF. This chain uses TRBV20-1 with TRBJ2-3; D call uncertain. V was trimmed by 3 bases and J by 0 bases, leaving 7 bases between them. The germline V gene encodes CDR1 DFQATT and CDR2 SNEGSKA (reference sequence). The CDR3 totals 13 residues.

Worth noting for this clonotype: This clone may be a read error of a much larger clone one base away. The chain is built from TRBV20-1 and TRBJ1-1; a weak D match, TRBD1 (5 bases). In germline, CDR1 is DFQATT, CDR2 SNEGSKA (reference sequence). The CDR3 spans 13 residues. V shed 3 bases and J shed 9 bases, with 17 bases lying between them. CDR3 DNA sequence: TGCAGTGCTAGGGGGCCAAGGGGCCTTAAAGCTTTCTTT. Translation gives CSARGPRGLKAFF.

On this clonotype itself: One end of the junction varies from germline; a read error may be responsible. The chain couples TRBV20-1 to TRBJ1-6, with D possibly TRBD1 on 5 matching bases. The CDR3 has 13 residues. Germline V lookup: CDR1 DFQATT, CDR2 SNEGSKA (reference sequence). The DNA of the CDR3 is TGCAGCGCTACACAGGACCCGAATTCACCCCTCCGCTTT. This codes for CSATQDPNSPLRF.

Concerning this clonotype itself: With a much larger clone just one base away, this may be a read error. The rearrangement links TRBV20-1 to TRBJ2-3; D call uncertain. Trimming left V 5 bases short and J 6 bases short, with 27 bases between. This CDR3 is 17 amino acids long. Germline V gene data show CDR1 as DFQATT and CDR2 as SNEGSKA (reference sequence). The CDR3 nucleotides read TGCAGTGCTCGTAATAAAAAGATCCCCGAGCGCAGGGATACGCAGTATTTT. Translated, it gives CSARNKKIPERRDTQYF.

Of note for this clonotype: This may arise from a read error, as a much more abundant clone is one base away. The CDR3 is CSVGVHKQPQHF. CDR3 sequence (DNA): TGCAGCGTCGGGGTTCACAAGCAGCCCCAGCATTTT. V is TRBV29-1 and J is TRBJ1-5; D not certain. This CDR3 has 12 amino acids. Germline assignment: CDR1 SQVTM and CDR2 ANQGSEA. V shed 6 bases and J shed 7 bases, with 13 bases lying between them.

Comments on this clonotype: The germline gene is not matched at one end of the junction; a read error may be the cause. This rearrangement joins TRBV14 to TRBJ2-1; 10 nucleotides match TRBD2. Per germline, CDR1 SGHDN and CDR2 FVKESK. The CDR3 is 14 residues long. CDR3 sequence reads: CTSSRTSGINEQFF. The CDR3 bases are TGTACCAGCAGCCGTACTAGCGGGATCAATGAGCAGTTCTTC.

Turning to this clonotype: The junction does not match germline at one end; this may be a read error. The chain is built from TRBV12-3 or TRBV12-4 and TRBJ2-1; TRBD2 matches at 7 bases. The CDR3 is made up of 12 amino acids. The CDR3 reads CASSTRLAVRYF. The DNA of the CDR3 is TGTGCCAGCAGTACGAGACTAGCCGTGCGGTACTTC.

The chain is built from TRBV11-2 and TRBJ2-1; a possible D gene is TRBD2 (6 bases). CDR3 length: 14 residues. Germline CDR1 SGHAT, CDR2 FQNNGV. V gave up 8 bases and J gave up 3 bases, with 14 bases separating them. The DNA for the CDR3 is TGTGCCAGCGGCCCTGGAGGGTTCTACAATGAGCAGTTCTTC. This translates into CASGPGGFYNEQFF.

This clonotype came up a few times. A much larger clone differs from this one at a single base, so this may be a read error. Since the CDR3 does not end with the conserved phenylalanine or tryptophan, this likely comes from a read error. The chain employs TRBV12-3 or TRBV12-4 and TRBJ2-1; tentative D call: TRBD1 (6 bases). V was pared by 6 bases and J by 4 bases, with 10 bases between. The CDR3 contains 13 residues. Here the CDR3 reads CASRGQGYNEQFL. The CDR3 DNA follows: TGTGCCAGCAGGGGTCAGGGGTACAATGAGCAGTTCTTA.

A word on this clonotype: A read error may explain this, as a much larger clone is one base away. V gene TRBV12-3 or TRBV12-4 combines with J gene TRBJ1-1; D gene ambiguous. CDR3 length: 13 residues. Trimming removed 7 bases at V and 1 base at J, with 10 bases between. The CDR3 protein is CASTPMGNTEAFF. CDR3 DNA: TGTGCCAGCACTCCGATGGGGAACACTGAAGCTTTCTTT.

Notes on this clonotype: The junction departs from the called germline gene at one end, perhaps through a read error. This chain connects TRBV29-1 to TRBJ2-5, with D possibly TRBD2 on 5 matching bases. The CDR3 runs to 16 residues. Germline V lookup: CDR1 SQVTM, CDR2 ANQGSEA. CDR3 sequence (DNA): TGCAACGTTGCGGTCAATGGCGAGAGGGCTGTGGAGACCCAGTACTTC. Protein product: CNVAVNGERAVETQYF.

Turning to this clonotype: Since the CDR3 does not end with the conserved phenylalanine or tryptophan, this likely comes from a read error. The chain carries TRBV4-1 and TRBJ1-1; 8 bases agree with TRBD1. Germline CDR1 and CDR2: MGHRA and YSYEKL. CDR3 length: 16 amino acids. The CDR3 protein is CASSQDLYRGNTVAFL. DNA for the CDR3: TGCGCCAGCAGCCAAGACCTCTACAGGGGGAACACTGTAGCTTTCTTG.